This T cell receptor beta chain originates from a study of spatial heterogeneity in lung cancer. The overall study: The donor population consisted of 72 patients with untreated, early-stage non-small cell lung cancer. Raw reads showed each unique TCR and UMI combination turning up more than ten times on average.

V gave up 3 bases and J gave up 5 bases; unmatched junction bases: 5. Germline-derived CDR1 and CDR2 are SGDLS and YYNGEE. This CDR3 is built from 15 residues. The table lists this clonotype with many counts. Using its own MiXCR run on the 5' RACE reads, TCRdb lists one record per CDR3 protein. The table lists about 120,000 distinct CDR3 sequences, 12% of them singletons. Documented time point: blood at routine non-recurrence follow-up after resection. From tumor, nontumor lung or frozen PBMC, whole RNA was taken unsorted for sequencing. The V and J genes are TRBV9 and TRBJ2-3, with 11 bases matching TRBD2. This clonotype was obtained from a male donor with early-stage non-small cell lung cancer. The material was PBMCs, obtained at follow-up. CDR3 protein: CASSASGGFGDTQYF. The CDR3, as DNA: TGTGCCAGCAGCGCTAGCGGGGGGTTTGGAGATACGCAGTATTTT.